The T cell receptor beta chain described here comes from a study of glioma-infiltrating T cells. Amplification of TCR alpha and beta CDR3 regions from RNA used iRepertoire nested multiplex PCR. For one-step reverse transcription and amplification, 100-400 ng of tissue mRNA or PBMC total RNA was used. TCRdb re-derived calls from the multiplex PCR reads in MiXCR, one entry per CDR3 protein. The profile shows 160,000 or so distinct CDR3 sequences, around 42% of them singletons. In germline, CDR1 is MDHEN, CDR2 SYDVKM. The CDR3 sequence is 12 residues long. V shed 10 bases and J shed 4 bases, with 10 bases lying between them. On this clonotype: What it binds is not known. This could be a read error, since a much larger clone is one nucleotide away.

General observations from the study: Tissue-blood divergence was below expectation in non-neoplastic patients, above in gliomas. CDR3 overlap between tissue and blood was very small.

Sequencing input: glioma tissue, nonneoplastic brain tissue, or PBMCs (not recorded which). V is TRBV28 and J is TRBJ2-2; D is unclear. The sequence derives from a human donor with low-grade glioma or glioblastoma, undergoing nonglioma brain surgery, or in good health (not recorded which). As DNA, the CDR3 is TGTGCCATCGCTTTACGCACCGGGGAGCTGTTTTTT. Its protein is CAIALRTGELFF.